This T cell receptor (beta chain) was obtained from a study of T cell changes during pregnancy in multiple sclerosis. The protocol was immunoSEQ multiplex PCR, while the TCRdb copy is restricted to in-frame clones and leaves out a portion. Of roughly 80,000 clones listed, about 92% are singletons. The V gene lost 1 base and the J gene lost 8 bases, with 11 bases spanning the gap. The CDR3 has 14 amino acids. CDR1 and CDR2 (germline): SGHTA, FQGNSA. The J gene is TRBJ2-2, the V gene TRBV7-2; the D gene is possibly TRBD2 (6 bases). The sequencing used peripheral blood, collected after pregnancy. This clonotype was sampled from a female donor in good health, enrolled as a control in a pregnancy study. The CDR3 nucleotides are TGTGCCAGCAGCTTAGTAACCCTAGCGGGGGAGCTGTTTTTT. This translates into CASSLVTLAGELFF.